The clone carrying this T cell receptor (beta chain) has a count of ten or more. These data are taken from a study of shared clonotypes between healthy human individuals. The CDR3 is made up of 15 amino acids. V was shortened by 0 bases and J by 1 base, with 7 bases between the two germline ends. Looked up from germline, CDR1 is SGHAT and CDR2 is FQNNGV. Sorted-subset replicate PCR reactions were performed with approximately 200 ng DNA, corresponding to 30,000 to 35,000 T cell genomes. TCRdb's table, derived via immunoSEQ multiplex PCR, lists solely in-frame clones and lacks some. Seen here are around 700,000 clones, about three quarters observed once, and the top ten hold roughly 1.8%.

The V and J genes are TRBV11-2 and TRBJ1-5; D gene uncertain. This TCR derives from a woman in her 30s in good health. The sample was memory CD4+ T cells sorted from blood. Subset indicated: CD45RA-negative fraction. The CDR3 loop reads CASSLDTLSNQPQHF. The CDR3 DNA is TGTGCCAGCAGCTTAGACACCTTAAGCAATCAGCCCCAGCATTTT.